This entry is about one T cell receptor (beta chain). This entry belongs to a study of blood T cell repertoires in COVID-19. Background on the study: T cells, B-cell-depleted T cells, or PBMCs supplied cDNA or gDNA.

CDR3 length: 19 residues. Germline CDR1 is MGHRA and CDR2 is YSYEKL. With 0 bases clipped from V and 1 base from J, the junction kept 12 bases outside the gene matches. Some clones are missing from TCRdb's copy, which holds only in-frame ones; the method was immunoSEQ multiplex PCR. The sample contains under 300,000 clones, roughly 80% of which appear only once. The chain is built from TRBV4-1 and TRBJ1-2, with 9 bases matching TRBD1. The origin of this receptor is a woman aged 18-29 years with acute or convalescent COVID-19. The sequenced material came from peripheral blood. The CDR3: CASSQEPRRDRGYNYGYTF. CDR3 nucleotide sequence: TGCGCCAGCAGCCAAGAGCCCCGGCGCGACAGGGGGTATAACTATGGCTACACCTTC.